The 21 T cell receptor beta chains below all came from one sample that was sequenced in a study of T cells in Graves' hyperthyroidism and ophthalmopathy. TCR beta CDR3 regions were amplified from RNA transcripts. First-round RT-PCR of the TCR CDR3 relied on the HTBI primer set. In TCRdb, the multiplex PCR reads were re-called with MiXCR into one record per CDR3 protein. The sample includes roughly 56,000 distinct CDR3 sequences, approximately 50% of them seen just once. The sequencing input was blood. Receptors originate from a woman aged 25 to 39 with Graves' ophthalmopathy.

To note about this clonotype: A read error is possible here, since a much larger clone lies one base away. The chain uses TRBV6-1 and TRBJ2-7; 9 bases are a match to TRBD1. Germline V gene data show CDR1 as MNHNS and CDR2 as SASEGT. The length of the CDR3 is 13 residues. CDR3 loop: CTSFRTGVNEQYF. The DNA for the CDR3 is TGTACCAGCTTTAGGACAGGGGTGAACGAGCAGTACTTC.

This clonotype was seen many times. J is TRBJ1-3 and V is TRBV15, with D maybe TRBD1 (5 bases). The germline V gene encodes CDR1 LNHNV and CDR2 YYDKDF (reference sequence). With 0 bases removed from V and 2 bases from J, the gap between germline ends came to 8 bases. The CDR3 has 15 residues. This CDR3 reads CATSRDKGTGNTIYF. CDR3 nucleotide sequence: TGTGCCACCAGCAGAGATAAGGGGACTGGAAACACCATATATTTT.

This clonotype was observed many times. V gene TRBV6-1 combines with J gene TRBJ2-2; D is unclear. The CDR3 sequence is 14 residues long. Per the germline V gene, CDR1 is MNHNS and CDR2 is SASEGT. The V end was cut by 6 bases, the J end by 2 bases, with 10 bases between. The CDR3 region has the DNA TGTGCCAGCAGAAGACACGTTAACACCGGGGAGCTGTTTTTT. It codes for CASRRHVNTGELFF.

The rearrangement joins TRBV10-3 to TRBJ2-3; possible D gene TRBD1, 5 bases. The CDR3 spans 15 residues. V was shortened by 2 bases and J by 1 base, with 10 bases between the two germline ends. CDR1 and CDR2 (germline): ENHRY, SYGVKD. The CDR3, as DNA: TGTGCCATCAGTGAGGCGCAGGGCGGCACAGATACGCAGTATTTT. Its translation is CAISEAQGGTDTQYF.

Many counts were recorded for this clonotype. The rearrangement links TRBV28 to TRBJ1-4, with 8 bases identical to TRBD1. Per germline, CDR1 MDHEN and CDR2 SYDVKM. This CDR3 contains 15 residues. Losses at the gene ends were 5 bases for V and 7 bases for J; bases not matched to a gene: 9. For the CDR3, the DNA is TGTGCCAGCAGTCCTGGACAGGGTGAAGCTGAAAAACTGTTTTTT. It is translated as CASSPGQGEAEKLFF.

V and J are TRBV9 and TRBJ1-1, with D possibly matching TRBD1 (5 bases). Germline V gene lookup returns CDR1 SGDLS and CDR2 YYNGEE. The V end was cut by 4 bases, the J end by 4 bases, with 17 bases between. This CDR3 comprises 15 residues. This chain's CDR3 is CASSLPKGSVTEAFF. CDR3 DNA: TGTGCCAGCAGCCTGCCGAAGGGGTCGGTCACTGAAGCTTTCTTT.

This chain uses TRBV7-9 with TRBJ2-1, with 11 bases lining up with TRBD2. This CDR3 is built from 15 residues. The germline gives CDR1 SEHNR, CDR2 FQNEAQ (reference sequence). The V segment lost 6 bases and the J segment 6 bases; nucleotides outside the gene matches: 7. In DNA form, the CDR3 reads TGTGCCAGCAGGGAACTAGCGGGGGACGTCAATGAGCAGTTCTTC. It is translated as CASRELAGDVNEQFF.

This chain joins TRBV20-1 and TRBJ2-7, with D possibly being TRBD1 or TRBD2 (5 bases each). This CDR3 region has 14 residues. Germline V gives CDR1 DFQATT, CDR2 SNEGSKA (reference sequence). V gave up 3 bases and J gave up 3 bases, with 15 bases separating them. The CDR3 DNA follows: TGCAGTGCTAGCCCCGGGACCAGGATCTACGAGCAGTACTTC. It yields the protein CSASPGTRIYEQYF.

In its sample, this clonotype was seen many times. The V gene is TRBV25-1, the J gene TRBJ2-1, with 10 bases lining up with TRBD2. The CDR3 runs to 14 residues. The ends lost 7 bases at V and 8 bases at J; junction bases unmatched: 8. CDR1 is MGHDK and CDR2 is SYGVNS in the germline V gene. The CDR3 loop reads CASKPGLASDEQFF. The CDR3 DNA reads TGTGCCAGCAAACCGGGACTAGCGAGCGATGAGCAGTTCTTC.

On this clonotype itself: At one end the junction does not follow the germline gene, possibly because of a read error. V usage is TRBV5-5 and J usage is TRBJ1-5; D unresolved. This CDR3 is 13 amino acids long. Germline V gives CDR1 SGHKS, CDR2 YYEKEE (reference sequence). This chain's CDR3 is CASSQDPFQLQHF. The CDR3 nucleotides are TGTGCCAGCAGCCAAGACCCCTTCCAGCTCCAGCATTTT.

This clonotype was recorded many times. The chain carries TRBV27 and TRBJ2-2, with D possibly being TRBD1 or TRBD2 (5 bases each). Between the trimmed V and J ends, which lost 6 bases and 8 bases, there was a span of 13 bases. Germline CDR1 is MNHEY and CDR2 is SMNVEV (reference sequence). CDR3 size: 13 residues. The CDR3 is CASRGRSGGELFF. The CDR3, as DNA: TGTGCCAGCAGGGGGCGATCGGGAGGGGAGCTGTTTTTT.

This clonotype was observed once. This rearrangement joins TRBV11-2 to TRBJ1-1; D unresolved. The V gene's germline CDR1 is SGHAT and CDR2 FQNNGV. Trimming took 8 bases from V and 3 from J, leaving 16 bases between them. The CDR3 sequence is 14 residues long. The CDR3 DNA reads TGTGCCAGCGGCCCATCGGTCCTGGACACTGAAGCTTTCTTT. It encodes CASGPSVLDTEAFF.

The table lists this clonotype with many counts. This chain joins TRBV12-3 or TRBV12-4 and TRBJ2-7; D gene ambiguous. V lost 3 bases, J lost 2 bases, and 8 bases lay in between. CDR3 length equals 13 residues. The CDR3 nucleotides read TGTGCCAGCAGTTTCGGCACCCCCTACGAGCAGTACTTC. Translated: CASSFGTPYEQYF.

Of note for this clonotype: The CDR3 end shows no conserved phenylalanine or tryptophan, and so a read error is likely. The limits of the CDR3 on the DNA are not certain, so only TCRdb's listed CDR3 is given. The chain carries TRBV29-1 and TRBJ2-3; the D call in the table, TRBD1, was not verified against the DNA. The length of the CDR3 is 10 amino acids, counting both ends. Germline loops: CDR1 SQVTM, CDR2 ANQGSEA. The CDR3 reads CSVEVGGQGY.

In its sample, this clonotype was seen many times. This rearrangement joins TRBV12-3 or TRBV12-4 to TRBJ1-5; no firm D call. This CDR3 spans 15 amino acids. V shed 3 bases and J shed 0 bases, with 9 bases lying between them. The DNA for the CDR3 is TGTGCCAGCAGTTTTGGGGATAATAGCAATCAGCCCCAGCATTTT. Protein product: CASSFGDNSNQPQHF.

This clonotype showed up many times. The chain joins TRBV6-1 to TRBJ2-7; tentative D call: TRBD1 (5 bases). Germline values: CDR1 MNHNS, CDR2 SASEGT. This CDR3 region has 13 residues. Trimming stripped 4 bases from V and 3 bases from J, with 10 bases between. CDR3 sequence: CASSVAQGYEQYF. In DNA form, the CDR3 reads TGTGCCAGCAGTGTTGCCCAGGGCTACGAGCAGTACTTC.

In this sample, this clonotype turned up many times. V and J are TRBV9 and TRBJ1-3; D call uncertain. The germline V gene encodes CDR1 SGDLS and CDR2 YYNGEE. The CDR3 consists of 12 residues. The germline V and J ends were trimmed by 3 bases and 0 bases, with 1 base remaining between them. This CDR3 is CASSDSGNTIYF. In DNA, the CDR3 is TGTGCCAGCAGCGACTCTGGAAACACCATATATTTT. Complete variable domain (other parts from reference TRBV9 and TRBJ1-3): DSGVTQTPKHLITATGQRVTLRCSPRSGDLSVYWYQQSLDQGLQFLIQYYNGEERAKGNILERFSAQQFPDLHSELNLSSLELGDSALYFCASSDSGNTIYFGEGSWLTVV.

There are many counts of this clonotype. The chain recombines TRBV3-1 with TRBJ2-7, with a weak D call TRBD1 (5 bases). This CDR3 is built from 13 residues. Deletions cut 4 bases from V and 2 bases from J, with 9 bases between. Germline loops: CDR1 LGHDT, CDR2 YNNKEL (reference sequence). CDR3: CASSRSGTYEQYF. CDR3 DNA sequence: TGTGCCAGCAGCCGATCAGGGACCTACGAGCAGTACTTC.

This clonotype came up many times. The chain carries TRBV2 and TRBJ1-2; no reliable D call. This CDR3 has 16 amino acids. Per the germline V gene, CDR1 is SNHLY and CDR2 is FYNNEI. Trimming pared 2 bases from V and 8 bases from J, leaving 21 bases between. CDR3 nucleotide sequence: TGTGCCAGCAGTGAACCACCCCCGGAGAATGGGTACGGCTACACCTTC. Translating gives CASSEPPPENGYGYTF.

Ten or more counts support this clonotype. The rearrangement links TRBV20-1 to TRBJ2-7, with D unresolved. Germline values: CDR1 DFQATT, CDR2 SNEGSKA (reference sequence). This CDR3 region has 11 residues. V was trimmed by 6 bases and J by 3 bases, leaving 9 bases between them. The CDR3 region has the DNA TGCAGTGCGGCCAAAGTCTACGAGCAGTACTTC. Amino acid sequence: CSAAKVYEQYF.

This clonotype has at least ten counts. The chain is built from TRBV7-6 and TRBJ2-5, with a possible D match to TRBD2 (6 bases). The CDR3 covers 16 residues. Between the trimmed V and J ends, which lost 1 base and 4 bases, there was a span of 16 bases. In germline, CDR1 is SGHVS, CDR2 FNYEAQ. CDR3 in DNA: TGTGCCAGCAGCTTAGGTGGGGGAGGAAGGGGAGAGACCCAGTACTTC. This translates into CASSLGGGGRGETQYF.